Given below is one T cell receptor (beta chain) in context. CDR1 and CDR2 (germline): SGHTA, FQGTGA. V lost 5 bases and J lost 7; bases outside the gene matches: 10. This CDR3 has 15 amino acids. Original methodology: The assay estimated nucleated cells by amplifying reference gene primers. Sequenced by immunoSEQ multiplex PCR; TCRdb stores in-frame clones only, minus some. The V and J calls and clone size were taken over from that table, and D and trimming were inferred from the DNA. This table holds approximately 100,000 clones, approximately 70% found once. This sample is part of a study of blood T cell repertoires in COVID-19. Across the study: T cells, B-cell-depleted T cells, or PBMCs supplied cDNA or gDNA.

This chain connects TRBV7-3 to TRBJ2-1; 8 nucleotides agree with TRBD2. Sequencing was carried out using peripheral blood. The source is an elderly man with acute or convalescent COVID-19. CDR3 protein: CASSPQAGVGNEQFF. Written as DNA, the CDR3 is TGTGCCAGCAGCCCGCAAGCGGGAGTAGGTAATGAGCAGTTCTTC.